These 12 T cell receptor beta chains were sequenced from one sample in a study of blood T cell repertoires in COVID-19. The table came from immunoSEQ multiplex PCR; TCRdb's copy has only in-frame clones and leaves some out. The sample holds about 190,000 clones; more than 70% are singletons and the top ten take 5% to 7.5%. The sample taken for sequencing was peripheral blood. Every receptor here comes from a woman between 40 and 55 years old who had recovered from COVID-19.

V gene TRBV4-3 combines with J gene TRBJ2-3; a possible D gene is TRBD2 (7 bases). The CDR3 covers 17 residues. Germline assignment: CDR1 LGHNA and CDR2 YSLEER. The V end lost 0 bases, the J end lost 2 bases, and 15 bases lay between the germline ends. CDR3 residues: CASSQDQPGGYTDTQYF. In DNA, the CDR3 is TGCGCCAGCAGCCAAGACCAGCCGGGGGGCTACACAGATACGCAGTATTTT.

The chain recombines TRBV9 with TRBJ2-1; 7 bases match TRBD2. Germline CDR1 is SGDLS and CDR2 is YYNGEE. The CDR3 spans 14 residues. The ends lost 2 bases at V and 7 bases at J; junction bases unmatched: 6. The CDR3, as DNA: TGTGCCAGCAGCGTTCTCGCTAGCGGTAATGAGCAGTTCTTC. This codes for CASSVLASGNEQFF.

The J gene is TRBJ2-3, the V gene TRBV5-1, with a weak D call TRBD1 (6 bases). V was cut by 3 bases and J by 2 bases, with 7 bases left in between. The CDR3 is 13 residues long. Germline V lookup: CDR1 SGHRS, CDR2 YFSETQ. The CDR3 is CASSWGHTDTQYF. CDR3 bases: TGCGCCAGCAGCTGGGGACACACAGATACGCAGTATTTT.

The chain employs TRBV6-5 and TRBJ1-5, with TRBD1 matching 7 bases. V lost 5 bases to trimming and J lost 0 bases; unmatched junction nucleotides: 4. The CDR3 totals 15 residues. Per germline, CDR1 MNHEY and CDR2 SVGAGI. The CDR3 loop is CASSPGTASNQPQHF. Written as DNA, the CDR3 is TGTGCCAGCAGTCCCGGGACAGCTAGCAATCAGCCCCAGCATTTT.

This chain links TRBV7-8 with TRBJ2-1, with TRBD2 identical over 12 bases. Germline CDR1 and CDR2: SGHVS and FQNEAQ. V was clipped by 5 bases and J by 1 base; unmatched bases: 3. CDR3 length: 16 residues. The CDR3 reads CASSGGLAGSYNEQFF. The CDR3 region has the DNA TGTGCCAGCAGCGGAGGACTAGCGGGATCCTACAATGAGCAGTTCTTC.

The chain is built from TRBV6-2 or TRBV6-3 and TRBJ2-2, with D hard to call. The V gene lost 5 bases and the J gene lost 1 base, with 5 bases spanning the gap. Germline V gives CDR1 MNHEY, CDR2 SVGEGT. The CDR3 sequence is 13 residues long. The CDR3 loop reads CASSEWNTGELFF. CDR3 in DNA: TGTGCCAGCAGTGAGTGGAACACCGGGGAGCTGTTTTTT.

The chain carries TRBV7-2 and TRBJ2-1; D might be TRBD1 (5 bases). The CDR3 is 15 residues long. Trimming cost V 2 bases and J 8 bases, with 16 bases left between them. Germline assignment: CDR1 SGHTA and CDR2 FQGNSA. The CDR3 nucleotides are TGTGCCAGCAGCTTATATTCGGCAGGGTGGGATGAGCAGTTCTTC. The encoded protein is CASSLYSAGWDEQFF. Full variable domain (missing parts from reference TRBV7-2 and TRBJ2-1): GAGVSQSPSNKVTEKGKDVELRCDPISGHTALYWYRQSLGQGLEFLIYFQGNSAPDKSGLPSDRFSAERTGGSVSTLTIQRTQQEDSAVYLCASSLYSAGWDEQFFGPGTRLTVL.

This clone has just a few counts. The gene calls are TRBV27 and TRBJ1-6; D unresolved. The V end was cut by 6 bases, the J end by 5 bases, with 17 bases between. This CDR3 has 16 residues. The germline V gene has CDR1 MNHEY and CDR2 SMNVEV (reference sequence). The CDR3, as DNA: TGTGCCAGCAGATCACGCCCCGGCGCGGATAATTCACCCCTCCACTTT. Encoded protein: CASRSRPGADNSPLHF.

This sequence joins TRBV27 and TRBJ2-1; 10 bases match TRBD1. The J segment lost 5 bases and the V segment lost 4 bases, leaving 2 bases of the junction unmatched. The CDR3 is 14 residues long. CDR1 is MNHEY and CDR2 is SMNVEV in the germline V gene (reference sequence). In nucleotides, the CDR3 is TGTGCCAGCAGTTGGGGACAGGGGCACAATGAGCAGTTCTTC. This encodes CASSWGQGHNEQFF.

The chain combines TRBV5-6 with TRBJ1-5; no definite D call. V lost 3 bases to trimming and J lost 0 bases, with 10 bases between them. There are 15 residues in the CDR3. The germline gives CDR1 SGHDT, CDR2 YYEEEE. In nucleotides, the CDR3 is TGTGCCAGCAGCTCTGGCCCTGATAGCAATCAGCCCCAGCATTTT. Encoded protein: CASSSGPDSNQPQHF.

The rearrangement joins TRBV18 to TRBJ2-7, with D perhaps matching TRBD2 (6 bases). CDR3 length equals 15 residues. In germline, CDR1 is KGHSH, CDR2 LQKENI. Between the trimmed V and J ends, which lost 3 bases and 2 bases, there was a span of 14 bases. The CDR3 region is CASSPHVREPYEQYF. CDR3 coding DNA: TGTGCCAGCTCACCTCACGTCCGGGAGCCCTACGAGCAGTACTTC.

The chain couples TRBV18 to TRBJ2-5; 7 positions agree with TRBD1. There are 17 residues in the CDR3. Germline V gene data show CDR1 as KGHSH and CDR2 as LQKENI. Trimming at V came to 3 bases and at J to 5 bases, leaving 15 bases not matched to a gene. The CDR3 bases are TGTGCCAGCTCACCCCTCGCCCCCGACAGGGCAGGCGAGACCCAGTACTTC. It yields the protein CASSPLAPDRAGETQYF.